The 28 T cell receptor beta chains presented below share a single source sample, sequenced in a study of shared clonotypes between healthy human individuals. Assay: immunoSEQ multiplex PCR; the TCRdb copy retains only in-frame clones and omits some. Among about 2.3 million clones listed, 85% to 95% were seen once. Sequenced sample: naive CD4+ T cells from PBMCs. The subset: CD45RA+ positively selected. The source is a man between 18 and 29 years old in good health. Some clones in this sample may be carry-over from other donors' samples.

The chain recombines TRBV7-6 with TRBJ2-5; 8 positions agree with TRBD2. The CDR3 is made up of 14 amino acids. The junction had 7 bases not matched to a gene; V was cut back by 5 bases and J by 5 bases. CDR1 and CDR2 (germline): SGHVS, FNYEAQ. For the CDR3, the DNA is TGTGCCAGCAGCCTTAGCGGGGCTGGGGAGACCCAGTACTTC. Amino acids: CASSLSGAGETQYF.

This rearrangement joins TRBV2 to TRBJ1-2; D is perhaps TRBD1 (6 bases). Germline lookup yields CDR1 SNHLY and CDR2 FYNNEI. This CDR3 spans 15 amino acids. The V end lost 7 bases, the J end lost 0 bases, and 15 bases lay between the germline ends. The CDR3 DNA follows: TGTGCCAGCAACGGGCCTAACAGGGCTAACTATGGCTACACCTTC. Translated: CASNGPNRANYGYTF.

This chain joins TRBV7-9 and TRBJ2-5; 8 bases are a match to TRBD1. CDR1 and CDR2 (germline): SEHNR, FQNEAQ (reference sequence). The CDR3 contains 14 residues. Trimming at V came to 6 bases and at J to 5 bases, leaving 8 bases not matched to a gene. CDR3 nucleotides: TGTGCCAGCAGTTCTAACAGGGGGACGGAGACCCAGTACTTC. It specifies CASSSNRGTETQYF.

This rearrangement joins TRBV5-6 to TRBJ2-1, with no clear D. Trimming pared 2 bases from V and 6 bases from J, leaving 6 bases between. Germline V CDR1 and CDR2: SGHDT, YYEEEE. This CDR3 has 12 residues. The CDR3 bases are TGTGCCAGCAGCTTCTGGGGCAATGAGCAGTTCTTC. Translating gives CASSFWGNEQFF.

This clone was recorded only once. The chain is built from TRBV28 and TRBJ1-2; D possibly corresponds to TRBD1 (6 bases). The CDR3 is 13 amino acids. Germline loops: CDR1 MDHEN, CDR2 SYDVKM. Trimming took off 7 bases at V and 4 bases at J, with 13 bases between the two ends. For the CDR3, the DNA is TGTGCCAGCAAAAAAGGGGGAAGCTATGGCTACACCTTC. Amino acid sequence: CASKKGGSYGYTF.

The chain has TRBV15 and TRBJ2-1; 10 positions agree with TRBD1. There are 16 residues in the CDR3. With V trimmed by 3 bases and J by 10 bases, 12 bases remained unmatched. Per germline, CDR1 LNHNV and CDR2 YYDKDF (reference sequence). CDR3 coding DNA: TGTGCCACCAGCAGCGCCTACCCCGGGACAGGGGCGGAGCAGTTCTTC. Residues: CATSSAYPGTGAEQFF.

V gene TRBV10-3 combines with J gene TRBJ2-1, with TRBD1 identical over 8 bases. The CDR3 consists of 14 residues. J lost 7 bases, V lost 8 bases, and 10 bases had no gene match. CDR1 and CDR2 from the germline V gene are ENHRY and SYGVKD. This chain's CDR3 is CAIRTGGIRNEQFF. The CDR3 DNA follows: TGTGCCATCCGAACAGGGGGGATTAGAAATGAGCAGTTCTTC.

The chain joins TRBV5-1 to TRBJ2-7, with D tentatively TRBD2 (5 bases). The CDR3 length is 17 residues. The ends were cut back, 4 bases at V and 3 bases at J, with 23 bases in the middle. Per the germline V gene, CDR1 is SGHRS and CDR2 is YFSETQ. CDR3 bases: TGCGCCAGCAGCCAGCCTCCCGCCAGCGGTAATTACTACGAGCAGTACTTC. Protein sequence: CASSQPPASGNYYEQYF.

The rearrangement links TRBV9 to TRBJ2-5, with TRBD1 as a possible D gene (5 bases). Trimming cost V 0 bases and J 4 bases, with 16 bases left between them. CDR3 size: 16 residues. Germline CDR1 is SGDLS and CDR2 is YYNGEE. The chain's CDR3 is CASSVDPGNTVETQYF. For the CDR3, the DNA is TGTGCCAGCAGCGTAGATCCAGGGAATACGGTAGAGACCCAGTACTTC.

The CDR3 protein is CASSPRTSGGDNEQFF. The CDR3 DNA sequence: TGTGCCAGCAGCCCAAGGACTAGCGGAGGCGACAATGAGCAGTTCTTC. The chain uses TRBV9 and TRBJ2-1, with TRBD2 matching over 10 bases. CDR1 SGDLS and CDR2 YYNGEE come from the germline V gene. V was clipped by 4 bases and J by 5 bases; unmatched bases: 9. The CDR3 consists of 16 residues.

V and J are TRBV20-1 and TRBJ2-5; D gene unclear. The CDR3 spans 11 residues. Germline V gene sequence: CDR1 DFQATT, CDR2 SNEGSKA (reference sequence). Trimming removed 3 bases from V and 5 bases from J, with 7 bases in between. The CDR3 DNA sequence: TGCAGTGCTAGGAGTTGGGAGACCCAGTACTTC. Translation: CSARSWETQYF.

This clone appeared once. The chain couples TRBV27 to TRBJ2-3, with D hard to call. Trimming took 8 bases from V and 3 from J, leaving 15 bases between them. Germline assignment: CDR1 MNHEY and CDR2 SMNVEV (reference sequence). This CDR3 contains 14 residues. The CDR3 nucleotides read TGTGCCAGCGGATATACGGACCCGACAGATACGCAGTATTTT. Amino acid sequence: CASGYTDPTDTQYF.

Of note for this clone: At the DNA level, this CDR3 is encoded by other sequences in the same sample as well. The CDR3 nucleotides read TGTGCCAGCAGCGTAGGCGGTTCCTACGAGCAGTACTTC. Residues: CASSVGGSYEQYF. V and J are TRBV9 and TRBJ2-7; the D is unclear. The CDR3 length is 13 residues. The germline gives CDR1 SGDLS, CDR2 YYNGEE. Between the trimmed V and J ends, which lost 0 bases and 1 base, there was a span of 5 bases. The variable domain in full, with the rest retrieved from reference TRBV9 and TRBJ2-7, is DSGVTQTPKHLITATGQRVTLRCSPRSGDLSVYWYQQSLDQGLQFLIQYYNGEERAKGNILERFSAQQFPDLHSELNLSSLELGDSALYFCASSVGGSYEQYFGPGTRLTVT.

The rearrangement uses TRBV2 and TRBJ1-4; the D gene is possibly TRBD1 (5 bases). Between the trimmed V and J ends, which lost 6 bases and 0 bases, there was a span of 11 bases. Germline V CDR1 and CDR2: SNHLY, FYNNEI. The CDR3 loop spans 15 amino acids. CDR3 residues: CASRPGTATNEKLFF. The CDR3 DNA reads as TGTGCCAGCAGACCCGGGACGGCAACTAATGAAAAACTGTTTTTT.

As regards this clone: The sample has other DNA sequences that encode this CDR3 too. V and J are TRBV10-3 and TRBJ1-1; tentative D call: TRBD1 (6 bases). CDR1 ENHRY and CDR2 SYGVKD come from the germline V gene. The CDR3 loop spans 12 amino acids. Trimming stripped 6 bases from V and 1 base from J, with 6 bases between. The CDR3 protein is CAIRGANTEAFF. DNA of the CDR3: TGTGCCATCAGGGGGGCGAACACTGAAGCTTTCTTT.

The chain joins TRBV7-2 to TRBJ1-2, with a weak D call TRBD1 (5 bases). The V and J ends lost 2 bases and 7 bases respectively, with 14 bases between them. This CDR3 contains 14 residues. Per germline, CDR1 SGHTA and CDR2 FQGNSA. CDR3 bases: TGTGCCAGCAGCTTAATGGCAGGGAGAGGTGGCTACACCTTC. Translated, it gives CASSLMAGRGGYTF. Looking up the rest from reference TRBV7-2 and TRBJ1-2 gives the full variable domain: GAGVSQSPSNKVTEKGKDVELRCDPISGHTALYWYRQSLGQGLEFLIYFQGNSAPDKSGLPSDRFSAERTGGSVSTLTIQRTQQEDSAVYLCASSLMAGRGGYTFGSGTRLTVV.

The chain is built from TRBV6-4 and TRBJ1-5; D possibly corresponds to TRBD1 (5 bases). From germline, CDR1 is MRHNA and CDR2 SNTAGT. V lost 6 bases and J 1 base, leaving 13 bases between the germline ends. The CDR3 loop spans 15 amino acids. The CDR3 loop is CASRKGAMSNQPQHF. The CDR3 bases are TGTGCCAGCAGGAAAGGGGCGATGAGCAATCAGCCCCAGCATTTT.

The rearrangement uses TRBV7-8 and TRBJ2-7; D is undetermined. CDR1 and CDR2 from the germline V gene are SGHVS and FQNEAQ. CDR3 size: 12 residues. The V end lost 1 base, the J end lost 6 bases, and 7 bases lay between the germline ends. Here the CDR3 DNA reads TGTGCCAGCAGCTTAGTTTGGCCCGAGCAGTACTTC. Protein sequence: CASSLVWPEQYF.

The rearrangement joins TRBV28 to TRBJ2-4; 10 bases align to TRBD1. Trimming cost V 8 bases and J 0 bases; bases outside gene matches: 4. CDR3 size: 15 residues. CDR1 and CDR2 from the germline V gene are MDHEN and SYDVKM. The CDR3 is CASWGTGEAKNIQYF. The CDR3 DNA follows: TGTGCCAGCTGGGGGACAGGGGAAGCCAAAAACATTCAGTACTTC.

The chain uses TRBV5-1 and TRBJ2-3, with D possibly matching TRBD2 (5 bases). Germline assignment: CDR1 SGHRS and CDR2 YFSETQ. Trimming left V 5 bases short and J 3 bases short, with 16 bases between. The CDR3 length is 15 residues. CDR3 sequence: CASSWSGIMTDTQYF. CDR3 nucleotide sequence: TGCGCCAGCAGTTGGTCGGGGATTATGACAGATACGCAGTATTTT.

The CDR3 DNA sequence: TGCGCCAGCAGCTTGTTGTCAGGGGCTCAGCCCCAGCATTTT. Its protein is CASSLLSGAQPQHF. The chain combines TRBV5-1 with TRBJ1-5, with D perhaps TRBD1 (6 bases). This CDR3 is built from 14 residues. Trimming cost V 1 base and J 6 bases, with 11 bases left between them. Germline CDR1 SGHRS, CDR2 YFSETQ.

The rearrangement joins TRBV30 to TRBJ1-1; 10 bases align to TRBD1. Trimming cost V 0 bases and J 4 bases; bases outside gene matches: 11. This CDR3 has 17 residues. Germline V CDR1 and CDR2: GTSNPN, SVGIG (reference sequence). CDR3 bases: TGTGCCTGGAGTGTTTACCGGGACAGGGGCATGGGCACTGAAGCTTTCTTT. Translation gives CAWSVYRDRGMGTEAFF.

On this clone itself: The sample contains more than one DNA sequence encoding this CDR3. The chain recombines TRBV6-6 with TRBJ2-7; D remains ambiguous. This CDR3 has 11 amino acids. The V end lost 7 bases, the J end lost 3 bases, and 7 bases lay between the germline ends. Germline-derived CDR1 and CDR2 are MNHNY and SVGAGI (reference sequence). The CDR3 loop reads CASTPGYEQYF. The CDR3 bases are TGTGCCAGCACCCCTGGCTACGAGCAGTACTTC.

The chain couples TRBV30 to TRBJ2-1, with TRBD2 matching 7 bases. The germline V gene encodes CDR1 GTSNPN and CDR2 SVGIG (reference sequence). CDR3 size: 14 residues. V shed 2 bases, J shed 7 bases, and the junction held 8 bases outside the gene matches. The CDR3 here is CAWSILALGNEQFF. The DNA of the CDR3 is TGTGCCTGGAGTATACTAGCGCTGGGGAATGAGCAGTTCTTC.

CDR3 protein: CASSATVMNTEAFF. CDR3 coding DNA: TGTGCCAGCAGCGCGACAGTAATGAACACTGAAGCTTTCTTT. This chain joins TRBV9 and TRBJ1-1; D may be TRBD1 (5 bases). Trimming took off 3 bases at V and 0 bases at J, with 9 bases between the two ends. The germline CDR1 and CDR2 sequences are SGDLS and YYNGEE. This CDR3 is built from 14 residues.

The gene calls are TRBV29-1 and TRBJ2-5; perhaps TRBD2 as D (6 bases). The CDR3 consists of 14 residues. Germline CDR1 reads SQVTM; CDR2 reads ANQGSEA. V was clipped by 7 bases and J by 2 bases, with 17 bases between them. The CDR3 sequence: CSATEGRGQETQYF. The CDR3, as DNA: TGCAGCGCCACCGAAGGACGGGGGCAAGAGACCCAGTACTTC.

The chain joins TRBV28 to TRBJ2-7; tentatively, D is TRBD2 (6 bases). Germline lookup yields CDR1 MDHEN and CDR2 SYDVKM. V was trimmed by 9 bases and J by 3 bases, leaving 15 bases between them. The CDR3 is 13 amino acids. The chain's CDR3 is CASNGSPHYEQYF. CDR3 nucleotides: TGTGCCAGTAACGGGAGCCCGCACTACGAGCAGTACTTC.

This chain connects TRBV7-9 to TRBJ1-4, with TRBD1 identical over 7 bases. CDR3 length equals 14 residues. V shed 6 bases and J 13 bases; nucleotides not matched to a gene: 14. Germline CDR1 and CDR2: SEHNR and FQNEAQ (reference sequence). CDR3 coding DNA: TGTGCCAGCAGGGCCGGGACAGAAGCCCGACCACTGTTTTTT. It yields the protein CASRAGTEARPLFF.